A selection of T cell receptor beta chains follows, all from one sample in a study of spatial heterogeneity in lung cancer. TCRdb reprocessed the 5' RACE reads via MiXCR and lists one record per CDR3 protein. The sample consists of approximately 13,000 distinct CDR3 sequences, 14% of them appearing once. Source: PBMCs, taken at surgery. Every receptor here comes from a male donor with early-stage non-small cell lung cancer. Both conserved end residues are part of each CDR3. Fields, in order: D gene, J gene, clone size, V gene, CDR3 DNA, CDR3 protein. A D gene is named only where the DNA matches it firmly. Only part of the rows carry a size: once, few, many, or a class if the clone is expanded.

>NA|TRBJ2-3|many|TRBV20-1
TGCAGTGCAATCCTGGGGTATACGCAGTATTTT
CSAILGYTQYF
>TRBD1|TRBJ1-2|few|TRBV5-1
TGCGCCAGCAGCGTAACCGGGACAGGCACGTATGGCTACACCTTC
CASSVTGTGTYGYTF
>NA|TRBJ2-7|NA|TRBV29-1
TGCAGCGTTGGGTGGACAGATGGCTACGAGCAGTACTTC
CSVGWTDGYEQYF
>NA|TRBJ1-1|many|TRBV29-1
TGCAGCGTTGGGGGTATGAACACTGAAGCTTTCTTT
CSVGGMNTEAFF
>NA|TRBJ1-6|few|TRBV28
TGTGCCAGCAGTTTGACAACCTCGGGTTCACCCCTCCACTTT
CASSLTTSGSPLHF
>NA|TRBJ1-1|few|TRBV6-6
TGTGCCAGCAGCCCCGTCCGGGACATAAAGAACACTGAAGCTTTCTTT
CASSPVRDIKNTEAFF
>NA|TRBJ2-3|NA|TRBV10-3
TGTGCCATCAGTGACGGACAGCATCGCACAGATACGCAGTATTTT
CAISDGQHRTDTQYF
>NA|TRBJ2-7|many|TRBV29-1
TGCAGCGTTGGGCAGGGATCCTACGAGCAGTACTTC
CSVGQGSYEQYF
>TRBD1|TRBJ1-6|many|TRBV7-8
TGTGCCAGCAGCTTTGACAGGGCGGGTTTGTCACCCCTCCACTTT
CASSFDRAGLSPLHF
>NA|TRBJ2-7|many|TRBV27
TGTGCCAGCAGTCACAGCGCAGGGGCCTACGAGCAGTACTTC
CASSHSAGAYEQYF
>TRBD1|TRBJ2-5|many|TRBV5-6
TGTGCCAGCATCGCGGGACAGGGGAGAGGCGAGACCCAGTACTTC
CASIAGQGRGETQYF
>NA|TRBJ2-5|many|TRBV7-8
TGTGCCAGCAGCTTAAGCCCGCACTACGAGACCCAGTACTTC
CASSLSPHYETQYF
>NA|TRBJ1-2|many|TRBV28
TGTGCCAGCGGGTACAGAGGGACTGATTATGGCTACACCTTC
CASGYRGTDYGYTF
>TRBD1|TRBJ2-1|NA|TRBV24-1
TGTGCCACCAGTGCCTCGGACAGGGGTGAATACAATGAGCAGTTCTTC
CATSASDRGEYNEQFF
>TRBD2|TRBJ2-1|few|TRBV3-1
TGTGCCAGCAGCCCGGGACTAGCGGGTCAGGGTGAGCAGTTCTTC
CASSPGLAGQGEQFF
>TRBD1|TRBJ1-1|many|TRBV7-9
TGTGCCAGCAGCCCTGGGACAGTCGAAGCTTTCTTT
CASSPGTVEAFF
>TRBD1|TRBJ1-6|many|TRBV5-4
TGTGCCAGCAGCTGGGGACAGGGGAATTCACCCCTCCACTTT
CASSWGQGNSPLHF
>TRBD1|TRBJ2-2|NA|TRBV7-9
TGTGCCAGCAGCTCAAACAGGGGGGCGAACACCGGGGAGCTGTTTTTT
CASSSNRGANTGELFF